The sequence of this T cell receptor beta chain was determined in a study of cytomegalovirus exposure and HLA in healthy donors. Germline CDR1 SGHVS, CDR2 FQNEAQ. The CDR3 totals 16 residues. Trimming took 1 base from V and 8 from J, leaving 20 bases between them. 13 Jbeta primers and 60 Vbeta primers were used for the PCR. Some clones are missing from TCRdb's copy, which holds only in-frame ones; the method was immunoSEQ multiplex PCR. The sample carries some 110,000 clones, roughly 80% recorded once. The sequencing sample was made of PBMCs. The chain employs TRBV7-8 and TRBJ1-2; D uncertain. This TCR was recovered from a man aged 40-55 years in good health and CMV-seronegative. CDR3 region: CASSLGDGLLSWGYTF. The DNA for the CDR3 is TGTGCCAGCAGCTTAGGTGATGGACTCCTCTCCTGGGGCTACACCTTC.